A single sample is the source of the 10 T cell receptor beta chains below, sequenced in a study of cytomegalovirus exposure and HLA in healthy donors. With 60 Vbeta and 13 Jbeta primers, the PCR was carried out. Produced via immunoSEQ multiplex PCR; TCRdb's table is partial and in-frame only. The sample has hundreds of thousands of clones; around 65% are singletons. Source material: PBMCs. These receptors originate from a female donor in good health and CMV-seronegative.

Note on this clone: Other DNA sequences in the sample encode the same CDR3. The chain has TRBV5-1 and TRBJ1-1, with D unclear. This CDR3 contains 13 residues. CDR1 SGHRS and CDR2 YFSETQ come from the germline V gene. Deletions cut 0 bases from V and 4 bases from J, with 7 bases between. This chain's CDR3 is CASSLAGFTEAFF. CDR3 bases: TGCGCCAGCAGCTTGGCCGGGTTCACTGAAGCTTTCTTT. The variable domain in full, completed from reference TRBV5-1 and TRBJ1-1, reads KAGVTQTPRYLIKTRGQQVTLSCSPISGHRSVSWYQQTPGQGLQFLFEYFSETQRNKGNFPGRFSGRQFSNSRSEMNVSTLELGDSALYLCASSLAGFTEAFFGQGTRLTVV.

The chain links TRBV5-1 to TRBJ2-3; D call uncertain. The CDR3 sequence is 12 residues long. V lost 2 bases and J lost 5, with 6 bases in between. Looked up from germline, CDR1 is SGHRS and CDR2 is YFSETQ. CDR3 coding DNA: TGCGCCAGCAGCTTTTTCCGAGATACGCAGTATTTT. This codes for CASSFFRDTQYF. Together with reference TRBV5-1 and TRBJ2-3, the CDR3 gives the full variable domain: KAGVTQTPRYLIKTRGQQVTLSCSPISGHRSVSWYQQTPGQGLQFLFEYFSETQRNKGNFPGRFSGRQFSNSRSEMNVSTLELGDSALYLCASSFFRDTQYFGPGTRLTVL.

The chain links TRBV5-4 to TRBJ2-6; 9 bases map to TRBD1. With 4 bases clipped from V and 0 bases from J, the junction kept 8 bases outside the gene matches. The CDR3 consists of 18 residues. The germline gives CDR1 SGHNT, CDR2 YYREEE (reference sequence). In nucleotides, the CDR3 is TGTGCCAGCAGCGTGACGGGACAGGGAACCTCTGGGGCCAACGTCCTGACTTTC. This codes for CASSVTGQGTSGANVLTF.

The chain links TRBV6-1 to TRBJ2-7; a weak D match, TRBD2 (6 bases). Deletions cut 5 bases from V and 10 bases from J, with 15 bases between. CDR3 length equals 12 residues. The germline CDR1 and CDR2 sequences are MNHNS and SASEGT. The chain's CDR3 is CASSNRDSVQYF. In nucleotides, the CDR3 is TGTGCCAGCAGTAACCGGGACTCCGTCCAGTACTTC.

The chain recombines TRBV5-1 with TRBJ2-7, with D perhaps matching TRBD1 (6 bases). The CDR3 consists of 14 residues. Germline loops: CDR1 SGHRS, CDR2 YFSETQ. Trimming removed 7 bases from V and 2 bases from J, with 16 bases in between. CDR3 coding DNA: TGCGCCAGCGGACCACAGGGTTACACCTACGAGCAGTACTTC. Amino acid sequence: CASGPQGYTYEQYF.

This chain links TRBV29-1 with TRBJ1-1; D call uncertain. CDR3 size: 11 residues. The V gene's germline CDR1 is SQVTM and CDR2 ANQGSEA. V was trimmed by 3 bases and J by 6 bases, leaving 8 bases between them. The CDR3 nucleotides read TGCAGCGTTGATACAGACCCTGAAGCTTTCTTT. Encoded protein: CSVDTDPEAFF.

This chain connects TRBV5-3 to TRBJ1-1; tentative D call: TRBD1 (5 bases). TRBV5-3 is placed among ORFs of uncertain function. Trimming stripped 1 base from V and 3 bases from J, with 13 bases between. CDR3 size: 15 residues. The CDR3 is CARSLNRRTYTEAFF. CDR3 in DNA: TGTGCCAGAAGCTTGAATCGACGGACATACACTGAAGCTTTCTTT.

This clone has a handful of counts. The J gene is TRBJ2-7, the V gene TRBV5-4; D call uncertain. Trimming removed 7 bases from V and 2 bases from J, with 13 bases in between. Germline-derived CDR1 and CDR2 are SGHNT and YYREEE (reference sequence). The length of the CDR3 is 13 residues. CDR3 residues: CASSRGPAYEQYF. Here the CDR3 DNA reads TGTGCCAGCTCCCGCGGCCCTGCCTACGAGCAGTACTTC.

The chain couples TRBV7-6 to TRBJ2-3; TRBD2 matches 12 bases. The germline V gene encodes CDR1 SGHVS and CDR2 FNYEAQ. The CDR3 contains 19 residues. After removal of 1 base from V and 2 bases from J, the junction contained 10 bases not matched to a gene. The DNA of the CDR3 is TGTGCCAGCAGCTTAGGGCTAGCGGGAGGGGCCTACACCACAGATACGCAGTATTTT. The encoded protein is CASSLGLAGGAYTTDTQYF.

This clone was observed a few times. This chain uses TRBV4-1 with TRBJ1-1; the D gene is possibly TRBD1 (5 bases). Trimming took 4 bases from V and 0 from J, leaving 18 bases between them. Germline loops: CDR1 MGHRA, CDR2 YSYEKL. The CDR3 sequence is 17 residues long. In nucleotides, the CDR3 is TGCGCCAGCAGCCCCACTGAGAGGCCAGGGATGAACACTGAAGCTTTCTTT. This sequence encodes CASSPTERPGMNTEAFF.